What follows are 26 T cell receptor beta chains derived from one specimen sequenced in a study of HIV-infected patients and healthy controls. From the 5' RACE reads, TCRdb called clonotypes with MiXCR, one entry per CDR3 protein. The sample gives about 67,000 distinct CDR3 sequences, roughly a sixth of which show up once; 5.5% to 6% is in the top ten. The sequencing sample was made of CD4+ T cells from blood. The receptors originated from a human donor in good health.

There are many counts of this clonotype. The chain combines TRBV29-1 with TRBJ2-1; tentative D call: TRBD1 (6 bases). V lost 7 bases and J 4 bases, leaving 23 bases between the germline ends. The germline V gene encodes CDR1 SQVTM and CDR2 ANQGSEA. The CDR3 totals 16 residues. CDR3 in amino acids: CSDRPGTHLIYNEQFF. CDR3 bases: TGCAGCGACCGTCCCGGGACACACCTAATATACAATGAGCAGTTCTTC.

In its sample, this clonotype was seen a few times. The V call is TRBV21-1, the J call TRBJ1-2. TRBV21-1 is a pseudogene locus. This CDR3 spans 13 amino acids. The CDR3 sequence is CARLGRSAYGYTF. CDR3 nucleotides: TGTGCCAGGTTAGGACGTTCTGCGTATGGCTACACCTTC.

In this sample, this clonotype turned up a few times. The gene calls are TRBV6-2 or TRBV6-3 and TRBJ1-1; the match to TRBD1 covers 9 bases. The CDR3 has 13 residues. Germline CDR1 is MNHEY and CDR2 is SVGEGT. The ends lost 4 bases at V and 10 bases at J; junction bases unmatched: 7. CDR3: CASSWTGAGGAFF. As DNA, the CDR3 is TGTGCCAGCAGTTGGACAGGGGCTGGAGGAGCTTTCTTT.

This clonotype was seen only a few times. The chain has TRBV6-6 and TRBJ2-2; D may be TRBD1 or TRBD2 (5 bases each). CDR3 length equals 17 residues. Trimming stripped 2 bases from V and 7 bases from J, with 20 bases between. Per germline, CDR1 MNHNY and CDR2 SVGAGI (reference sequence). The CDR3 protein is CASSYRGKQLFGGELFF. The CDR3 region has the DNA TGTGCCAGCAGTTACCGGGGCAAACAACTCTTCGGCGGGGAGCTGTTTTTT.

This sequence joins TRBV20-1 and TRBJ2-2, with TRBD1 matching 8 bases. The CDR3 sequence is 14 residues long. Germline-derived CDR1 and CDR2 are DFQATT and SNEGSKA (reference sequence). V lost 6 bases to trimming and J lost 3 bases; unmatched junction nucleotides: 6. CDR3 DNA sequence: TGCAGTGCCACCGCAGGGGGCTACACCGGGGAGCTGTTTTTT. This translates into CSATAGGYTGELFF.

In this sample, this clonotype turned up many times. V gene TRBV2 combines with J gene TRBJ2-7; TRBD2 matches at 9 bases. The V and J ends lost 8 bases and 6 bases, in that order; junction bases with no gene match: 11. The CDR3 totals 14 residues. CDR1 and CDR2 from the germline V gene are SNHLY and FYNNEI. In DNA, the CDR3 is TGTGCCAGCCGCCTAGCGGGACGGTTCGGCGAGCAGTACTTC. Amino acid sequence: CASRLAGRFGEQYF.

V gene TRBV7-2 combines with J gene TRBJ2-7; 8 bases are shared with TRBD1. V was clipped by 5 bases and J by 4 bases; unmatched bases: 7. Germline CDR1 and CDR2: SGHTA and FQGNSA. The CDR3 has 14 residues. The CDR3: CASSRQGQGYEQYF. In DNA form, the CDR3 reads TGTGCCAGCAGCCGACAGGGGCAAGGATACGAGCAGTACTTC.

This clonotype occurred many times. V and J are TRBV14 and TRBJ2-3, with D perhaps matching TRBD1 (6 bases). This CDR3 is built from 14 residues. Germline V gene sequence: CDR1 SGHDN, CDR2 FVKESK. Trimming removed 3 bases at V and 5 bases at J, with 12 bases between. The CDR3 loop reads CASSHPAGVDTQYF. CDR3 DNA: TGTGCCAGCAGCCATCCCGCAGGGGTAGATACGCAGTATTTT. The whole variable domain, remainder taken from reference TRBV14 and TRBJ2-3, is EAGVTQFPSHSVIEKGQTVTLRCDPISGHDNLYWYRRVMGKEIKFLLHFVKESKQDESGMPNNRFLAERTGGTYSTLKVQPAELEDSGVYFCASSHPAGVDTQYFGPGTRLTVL.

This clonotype has more than one count but fewer than ten. The V gene is TRBV4-3, the J gene TRBJ1-2; unclear D gene. V was pared by 0 bases and J by 5 bases, with 7 bases between. This CDR3 spans 13 amino acids. Germline CDR1 LGHNA, CDR2 YSLEER. The CDR3 is CASSQDPRYGYTF. CDR3 nucleotide sequence: TGCGCCAGCAGCCAAGACCCCCGATATGGCTACACCTTC.

This clonotype showed up just once. The gene calls are TRBV6-5 and TRBJ2-3; TRBD2 might be the D (6 bases). The CDR3 loop spans 14 amino acids. Germline V CDR1 and CDR2: MNHEY, SVGAGI. V lost 6 bases and J 4 bases, leaving 14 bases between the germline ends. The CDR3 spells CASRLLAIPDTQYF. The CDR3 bases are TGTGCCAGCAGACTACTAGCAATCCCAGATACGCAGTATTTT.

This clonotype was recorded only once. This chain connects TRBV19 to TRBJ1-6; tentative D call: TRBD1 (5 bases). This CDR3 is 15 amino acids long. CDR1 LNHDA and CDR2 SQIVND come from the germline V gene (reference sequence). Trimming stripped 5 bases from V and 0 bases from J, with 8 bases between. The CDR3 reads CASSGGSSYNSPLHF. As DNA, the CDR3 is TGTGCCAGTAGTGGGGGGAGCTCCTATAATTCACCCCTCCACTTT.

The gene calls are TRBV6-2 or TRBV6-3 and TRBJ1-1, with D maybe TRBD1 (5 bases). V shed 6 bases and J shed 3 bases, with 14 bases lying between them. The CDR3 covers 14 residues. The germline CDR1 and CDR2 sequences are MNHEY and SVGEGT. The CDR3 nucleotides read TGTGCCAGCAGCCTACGGGGCGTCTACACTGAAGCTTTCTTT. Its protein is CASSLRGVYTEAFF.

This clonotype showed up many times. The V and J genes are TRBV20-1 and TRBJ1-5, with 8 bases aligning to TRBD1. V lost 5 bases, J lost 2 bases, and 11 bases stayed unmatched. This CDR3 spans 16 amino acids. CDR1 and CDR2 from the germline V gene are DFQATT and SNEGSKA (reference sequence). For the CDR3, the DNA is TGCAGTGCTGGGGGCTCAGGGGGCTGGGGCAATCAGCCCCAGCATTTT. Translation: CSAGGSGGWGNQPQHF.

The chain joins TRBV28 to TRBJ1-1; 7 nucleotides align to TRBD1. This CDR3 has 15 amino acids. The junction had 6 bases not matched to a gene; V was cut back by 5 bases and J by 0 bases. Germline V gives CDR1 MDHEN, CDR2 SYDVKM. CDR3 DNA sequence: TGTGCCAGCAGTCCAAGACAGGGTATGAACACTGAAGCTTTCTTT. Translation: CASSPRQGMNTEAFF.

J is TRBJ2-5 and V is TRBV5-4; D gene ambiguous. Germline V CDR1 and CDR2: SGHNT, YYREEE (reference sequence). The CDR3 sequence is 12 residues long. Trimming removed 7 bases from V and 3 bases from J, with 10 bases in between. The CDR3 loop is CASGSAEETQYF. CDR3 bases: TGTGCCAGCGGCTCTGCTGAAGAGACCCAGTACTTC.

The rearrangement uses TRBV20-1 and TRBJ2-1; a possible D gene is TRBD1 (6 bases). The CDR3 consists of 18 residues. Germline CDR1 reads DFQATT; CDR2 reads SNEGSKA (reference sequence). Trimming shortened V by 0 bases and J by 0 bases, and 18 bases separated the two germline ends. The CDR3 protein is CSARDRGYTNRSYNEQFF. CDR3 DNA sequence: TGCAGTGCTAGAGATAGGGGGTACACGAACCGCTCCTACAATGAGCAGTTCTTC.

This clonotype was seen a few times. DNA of the CDR3: TGCAGTGCTACACGCCTAGCGGGAGGGTACGAGCAGTACTTC. This sequence encodes CSATRLAGGYEQYF. The rearrangement links TRBV20-1 to TRBJ2-7; 12 bases map to TRBD2. The CDR3 totals 14 residues. The germline V gene encodes CDR1 DFQATT and CDR2 SNEGSKA (reference sequence). The V and J ends lost 4 bases and 4 bases, in that order; junction bases with no gene match: 5.

This clonotype occurred a few times. The chain joins TRBV20-1 to TRBJ2-7, with D hard to call. Germline CDR1 and CDR2: DFQATT and SNEGSKA (reference sequence). Trimming took 3 bases from V and 5 from J, leaving 11 bases between them. CDR3 size: 12 residues. DNA for the CDR3: TGCAGTGCTAGTCGGGCGAACCACGAGCAGTACTTC. This gives the protein CSASRANHEQYF.

The rearrangement uses TRBV12-3 or TRBV12-4 and TRBJ1-1; D uncertain. V shed 4 bases and J shed 5 bases, with 14 bases lying between them. This CDR3 region has 14 residues. The CDR3 sequence is CASSYSVGRTEAFF. In DNA form, the CDR3 reads TGTGCCAGCAGTTATAGTGTCGGAAGGACTGAAGCTTTCTTT.

This clonotype was seen many times. The CDR3 sequence is CASSLLDPFGGSSASEQYF. CDR3 bases: TGTGCCAGCAGCTTACTGGACCCCTTCGGCGGGAGTTCAGCCTCCGAGCAGTACTTC. The chain recombines TRBV7-6 with TRBJ2-7; 7 nucleotides agree with TRBD2. The germline V gene encodes CDR1 SGHVS and CDR2 FNYEAQ. This CDR3 has 19 residues. J was trimmed by 6 bases and V by 2 bases; bases with no gene match: 22. Full variable domain (remainder filled in from reference TRBV7-6 and TRBJ2-7): GAGVSQSPRYKVTKRGQDVALRCDPISGHVSLYWYRQALGQGPEFLTYFNYEAQQDKSGLPNDRFSAERPEGSISTLTIQRTEQRDSAMYRCASSLLDPFGGSSASEQYFGPGTRLTVT.

This clonotype was seen a few times. This chain uses TRBV12-3 or TRBV12-4 with TRBJ1-1; a weak D match, TRBD1 (5 bases). Trimming pared 0 bases from V and 1 base from J, leaving 15 bases between. The CDR3 has 17 amino acids. This CDR3 reads CASSLALPGSGNTEAFF. In DNA form, the CDR3 reads TGTGCCAGCAGTTTAGCGCTTCCAGGGTCCGGGAACACTGAAGCTTTCTTT.

There are a few counts of this clonotype. The genes are TRBV7-2 and TRBJ2-5; the match to TRBD1 covers 7 bases. Germline-derived CDR1 and CDR2 are SGHTA and FQGNSA. This CDR3 region has 16 residues. V dropped 7 bases and J dropped 5; count of bases not matched to a gene: 16. The CDR3 coding sequence is TGTGCCAGCACTCAGGGGGTAGCAATGCGCCTGGAGACCCAGTACTTC. Amino acid sequence: CASTQGVAMRLETQYF.

At least ten counts were recorded for this clonotype. At one boundary the junction diverges from the germline segment, which might be a read error. The gene calls are TRBV5-1 and TRBJ2-1; 7 bases are shared with TRBD1. From germline, CDR1 is SGHRS and CDR2 YFSETQ. This CDR3 has 14 residues. The CDR3 bases are TGCGCCAGCAGTTTGGGACAGACCTACAATGAGCAGTTCTTC. Encoded protein: CASSLGQTYNEQFF.

This clonotype occurred once. This chain connects TRBV4-3 to TRBJ2-7, with 10 bases lining up with TRBD2. CDR1 is LGHNA, CDR2 YSLEER, per germline. There are 13 residues in the CDR3. V trimming: 2 bases; J trimming: 9 bases; junction bases outside the gene matches: 4. CDR3 DNA: TGCGCCAGCAGCCAAAAGCGGGAGGGGACGCAGTACTTC. This sequence encodes CASSQKREGTQYF.

Only one count was recorded for this clonotype. J is TRBJ2-1 and V is TRBV19; tentatively, D is TRBD2 (6 bases). V dropped 7 bases and J dropped 2 bases, with 12 bases sitting between them. This CDR3 region has 14 residues. Germline-derived CDR1 and CDR2 are LNHDA and SQIVND (reference sequence). CDR3 nucleotide sequence: TGTGCCAGTAAGTTAGCGGAGCCCTACAATGAGCAGTTCTTC. Translation gives CASKLAEPYNEQFF.

A few counts support this clonotype. The chain employs TRBV7-2 and TRBJ2-7; D unresolved. The germline gives CDR1 SGHTA, CDR2 FQGNSA. The CDR3 contains 16 residues. Trimming took off 1 base at V and 3 bases at J, with 16 bases between the two ends. The CDR3 spells CASSLGVRPTNYEQYF. The CDR3 nucleotides read TGTGCCAGCAGCTTAGGGGTGCGGCCTACGAACTACGAGCAGTACTTC.